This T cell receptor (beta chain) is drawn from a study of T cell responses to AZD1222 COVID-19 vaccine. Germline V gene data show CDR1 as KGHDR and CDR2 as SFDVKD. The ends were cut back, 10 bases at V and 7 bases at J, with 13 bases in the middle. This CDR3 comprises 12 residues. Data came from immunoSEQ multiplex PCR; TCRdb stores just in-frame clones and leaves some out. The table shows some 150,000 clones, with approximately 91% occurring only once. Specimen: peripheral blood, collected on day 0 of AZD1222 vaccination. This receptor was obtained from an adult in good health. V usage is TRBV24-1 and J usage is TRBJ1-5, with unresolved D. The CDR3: CATQDPGQPQHF. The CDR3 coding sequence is TGTGCCACTCAGGACCCCGGCCAGCCCCAGCATTTT.